These T cell receptor beta chains were read from a single sample in a study of circulating and synovial CD4+ cells in juvenile arthritis. Here immunoSEQ multiplex PCR was the method, and the copy in TCRdb shows in-frame clones only, minus some. The table lists about 33,000 clones, nearly 95% of them singletons. Sequences were obtained from CD4+ T cells from blood. These TCRs come from a human donor with juvenile idiopathic arthritis. Each CDR3 is given with its conserved first and last residue. D genes are given only for firm matches. Rows may omit the clone size; those that give it use once, few, many or a size class.

j_call: TRBJ2-5
clone_size: .
v_call: TRBV6-5
d_call: TRBD2
cdr3_aa: CASSTRGGQETQYF
cdr3_nt: TGTGCCAGCAGTACCCGGGGGGGCCAAGAGACCCAGTACTTC

j_call: TRBJ1-1
clone_size: .
v_call: TRBV2
d_call: .
cdr3_aa: CASTPNGDTEAFF
cdr3_nt: TGTGCCAGCACCCCGAACGGGGATACTGAAGCTTTCTTT

j_call: TRBJ2-5
clone_size: .
v_call: TRBV28
d_call: .
cdr3_aa: CASSFGGLETQYF
cdr3_nt: TGTGCCAGCAGTTTCGGGGGGCTAGAGACCCAGTACTTC

j_call: TRBJ2-2
clone_size: .
v_call: TRBV28
d_call: TRBD1
cdr3_aa: CASSSSGTEIKELFF
cdr3_nt: TGTGCCAGCAGTTCCTCCGGGACAGAAATTAAGGAGCTGTTTTTT

j_call: TRBJ2-3
clone_size: .
v_call: TRBV7-2
d_call: .
cdr3_aa: CASSFPGDTQYF
cdr3_nt: TGTGCCAGCAGCTTCCCAGGAGATACGCAGTATTTT

j_call: TRBJ1-6
clone_size: .
v_call: TRBV10-3
d_call: TRBD1
cdr3_aa: CAISGPGTDNSPLHF
cdr3_nt: TGTGCCATCAGTGGCCCCGGGACAGATAATTCCCCCCTCCACTTT

j_call: TRBJ1-2
clone_size: .
v_call: TRBV4-2
d_call: TRBD1
cdr3_aa: CASSQDQAQGALGYTF
cdr3_nt: TGTGCCAGCAGCCAAGATCAGGCTCAGGGGGCGCTTGGCTACACCTTC

j_call: TRBJ1-4
clone_size: .
v_call: TRBV6-1
d_call: .
cdr3_aa: CASKFGAGPNEKLFF
cdr3_nt: TGTGCCAGCAAGTTTGGGGCCGGGCCTAATGAAAAACTGTTTTTT

j_call: TRBJ2-3
clone_size: .
v_call: TRBV27
d_call: .
cdr3_aa: CASSFTGTDTQYF
cdr3_nt: TGTGCCAGCAGTTTTACGGGGACAGATACGCAGTATTTT

j_call: TRBJ2-3
clone_size: .
v_call: TRBV7-2
d_call: .
cdr3_aa: CASRVQQGTDTQYF
cdr3_nt: TGTGCCAGCAGGGTACAACAGGGCACAGATACGCAGTATTTT

j_call: TRBJ2-7
clone_size: .
v_call: TRBV1
d_call: .
cdr3_aa: CTSSQDGLAGDVLDEQYF
cdr3_nt: TGCACCAGCAGCCAAGATGGTTTAGCGGGAGACGTGTTGGACGAGCAGTACTTC

j_call: TRBJ2-7
clone_size: .
v_call: TRBV19
d_call: .
cdr3_aa: CASSIGGLRGDEQYF
cdr3_nt: TGTGCCAGTAGTATCGGAGGGTTGAGAGGTGACGAGCAGTACTTC

j_call: TRBJ1-4
clone_size: .
v_call: TRBV5-6
d_call: .
cdr3_aa: CASSPIGGADEKLFF
cdr3_nt: TGTGCCAGCAGCCCCATTGGGGGGGCGGATGAAAAACTGTTTTTT

j_call: TRBJ1-2
clone_size: once
v_call: TRBV2
d_call: TRBD1
cdr3_aa: CASRAEQGANYGYTF
cdr3_nt: TGTGCCAGCAGGGCAGAACAGGGGGCAAACTATGGCTACACCTTC

j_call: TRBJ2-2
clone_size: few
v_call: TRBV5-3
d_call: TRBD2
cdr3_aa: CARRYARTSDTGELFF
cdr3_nt: TGTGCCAGAAGGTATGCCCGGACTAGCGATACCGGGGAGCTGTTTTTT

j_call: TRBJ1-6
clone_size: .
v_call: TRBV11-1
d_call: .
cdr3_aa: CASSLEKGNSPLHF
cdr3_nt: TGTGCCAGCAGCTTAGAGAAGGGGAATTCACCCCTCCACTTT

j_call: TRBJ1-1
clone_size: .
v_call: TRBV4-1
d_call: .
cdr3_aa: CASSHPTGNTEAFF
cdr3_nt: TGCGCCAGCAGCCACCCGACAGGGAACACTGAAGCTTTCTTT

j_call: TRBJ2-2
clone_size: .
v_call: TRBV19
d_call: TRBD2
cdr3_aa: CASSTSGTSGLSGELFF
cdr3_nt: TGTGCCAGTAGTACCTCCGGGACTAGCGGGCTCAGCGGGGAGCTGTTTTTT

j_call: TRBJ1-1
clone_size: .
v_call: TRBV18
d_call: .
cdr3_aa: CASSPRGGNTEAFF
cdr3_nt: TGTGCCAGCTCACCACGGGGGGGGAACACTGAAGCTTTCTTT

j_call: TRBJ2-7
clone_size: .
v_call: TRBV5-1
d_call: TRBD2
cdr3_aa: CASSLGLAGGEQYF
cdr3_nt: TGCGCCAGCAGTCTCGGACTAGCGGGAGGCGAGCAGTACTTC

j_call: TRBJ2-5
clone_size: .
v_call: TRBV7-3
d_call: .
cdr3_aa: CASSLGQRETQYF
cdr3_nt: TGTGCCAGCAGCCTAGGACAAAGAGAGACCCAGTACTTC

j_call: TRBJ2-7
clone_size: .
v_call: TRBV6-6
d_call: TRBD2
cdr3_aa: CASSYDLLAGGSEQYF
cdr3_nt: TGTGCCAGCAGTTACGACCTTCTAGCGGGAGGCTCCGAGCAGTACTTC

j_call: TRBJ2-4
clone_size: .
v_call: TRBV25-1
d_call: .
cdr3_aa: CATAVKNIQYF
cdr3_nt: TGTGCAACCGCGGTCAAAAACATTCAGTACTTC

j_call: TRBJ1-2
clone_size: .
v_call: TRBV27
d_call: .
cdr3_aa: CASKMGGDYGYTF
cdr3_nt: TGTGCCAGCAAGATGGGGGGGGACTATGGCTACACCTTC

j_call: TRBJ2-1
clone_size: .
v_call: TRBV9
d_call: TRBD2
cdr3_aa: CASSVDGTKGNNEQFF
cdr3_nt: TGTGCCAGCAGCGTCGACGGGACTAAAGGAAACAATGAGCAGTTCTTC

j_call: TRBJ2-7
clone_size: .
v_call: TRBV28
d_call: .
cdr3_aa: CASSLGSYEQYF
cdr3_nt: TGTGCCAGCAGCCTCGGTTCCTACGAGCAGTACTTC

j_call: TRBJ1-5
clone_size: .
v_call: TRBV28
d_call: .
cdr3_aa: CASIKRGRGHQPQHF
cdr3_nt: TGTGCCAGCATTAAGAGGGGCAGGGGCCATCAGCCCCAGCATTTT

j_call: TRBJ2-3
clone_size: once
v_call: TRBV5-4
d_call: .
cdr3_aa: CASSFGSGTSTDTQYF
cdr3_nt: TGTGCCAGCAGCTTCGGTTCAGGCACTAGCACAGATACGCAGTATTTT

j_call: TRBJ1-4
clone_size: .
v_call: TRBV28
d_call: TRBD1
cdr3_aa: CASSQGAEKLFF
cdr3_nt: TGTGCCAGCTCTCAGGGGGCCGAAAAACTGTTTTTT

j_call: TRBJ2-7
clone_size: .
v_call: TRBV4-3
d_call: .
cdr3_aa: CASSQVSGVPGYEQYF
cdr3_nt: TGCGCCAGCAGCCAAGTTTCGGGGGTTCCGGGGTACGAGCAGTACTTC

j_call: TRBJ1-5
clone_size: .
v_call: TRBV10-2
d_call: .
cdr3_aa: CASSPITGPQHF
cdr3_nt: TGCGCCAGCAGTCCCATCACAGGGCCCCAGCATTTT

j_call: TRBJ1-5
clone_size: .
v_call: TRBV28
d_call: .
cdr3_aa: CASMSLGASSNQPQHF
cdr3_nt: TGTGCCAGCATGAGTTTGGGGGCGAGTAGCAATCAGCCCCAGCATTTT

j_call: TRBJ2-4
clone_size: .
v_call: TRBV6-5
d_call: TRBD1
cdr3_aa: CASSYSTGGGRNIQYF
cdr3_nt: TGTGCCAGCAGTTACTCGACAGGGGGCGGAAGAAACATTCAGTACTTC

j_call: TRBJ2-2
clone_size: .
v_call: TRBV6-5
d_call: TRBD1
cdr3_aa: CASRRQGLTGELFF
cdr3_nt: TGTGCCAGCAGGAGACAGGGGCTCACCGGGGAGCTGTTTTTT

j_call: TRBJ2-7
clone_size: .
v_call: TRBV7-2
d_call: .
cdr3_aa: CASSPRPGHPYEQYF
cdr3_nt: TGTGCCAGCAGCCCGAGGCCAGGACACCCCTACGAGCAGTACTTC

j_call: TRBJ1-3
clone_size: few
v_call: TRBV14
d_call: .
cdr3_aa: CASSQDRANTIYF
cdr3_nt: TGTGCCAGCAGCCAAGACAGGGCCAACACCATATATTTT

j_call: TRBJ2-3
clone_size: .
v_call: TRBV7-3
d_call: .
cdr3_aa: CASSFQQLDTQYF
cdr3_nt: TGTGCCAGCAGCTTTCAACAGCTCGATACGCAGTATTTT

j_call: TRBJ1-5
clone_size: .
v_call: TRBV6-1
d_call: TRBD1
cdr3_aa: CASSGGTGRVYSNQPQHF
cdr3_nt: TGTGCCAGCAGTGGCGGGACAGGGAGGGTATATAGCAATCAGCCCCAGCATTTT

j_call: TRBJ2-2
clone_size: few
v_call: TRBV5-4
d_call: TRBD2
cdr3_aa: CASSLGTSVRMGELFF
cdr3_nt: TGTGCCAGCAGCCTAGGGACTAGCGTCCGGATGGGGGAGCTGTTTTTT

j_call: TRBJ1-2
clone_size: .
v_call: TRBV27
d_call: .
cdr3_aa: CASSLGGPDVNYGYTF
cdr3_nt: TGTGCCAGCAGTTTGGGGGGGCCCGACGTTAACTATGGCTACACCTTC

j_call: TRBJ1-4
clone_size: .
v_call: TRBV5-6
d_call: .
cdr3_aa: CASSSIGNEKLFF
cdr3_nt: TGTGCCAGCAGCTCCATCGGGAATGAAAAACTGTTTTTT

j_call: TRBJ1-5
clone_size: .
v_call: TRBV27
d_call: .
cdr3_aa: CASRSPSANSNQPQHF
cdr3_nt: TGTGCCAGCCGGTCACCCTCCGCAAATAGCAATCAGCCCCAGCATTTT

j_call: TRBJ1-2
clone_size: .
v_call: TRBV7-2
d_call: .
cdr3_aa: CASSPTLVANYGYTF
cdr3_nt: TGTGCCAGCAGCCCTACGTTGGTTGCTAACTATGGCTACACCTTC

j_call: TRBJ2-4
clone_size: few
v_call: TRBV6-5
d_call: TRBD1
cdr3_aa: CASFDRGPKNIQYF
cdr3_nt: TGTGCCAGTTTTGACAGGGGGCCCAAAAACATTCAGTACTTC

j_call: TRBJ2-3
clone_size: .
v_call: TRBV30
d_call: .
cdr3_aa: CAWTRTSTDTQYF
cdr3_nt: TGTGCCTGGACACGGACTAGCACAGATACGCAGTATTTT

j_call: TRBJ2-1
clone_size: once
v_call: TRBV7-9
d_call: TRBD2
cdr3_aa: CASSLAVAGDYNEQFF
cdr3_nt: TGTGCCAGCAGCTTAGCGGTAGCGGGAGACTACAATGAGCAGTTCTTC

j_call: TRBJ2-7
clone_size: .
v_call: TRBV6-5
d_call: .
cdr3_aa: CASRGPYEQYF
cdr3_nt: TGTGCCAGTAGGGGCCCCTACGAGCAGTACTTC

j_call: TRBJ2-1
clone_size: once
v_call: TRBV7-9
d_call: TRBD2
cdr3_aa: CASSFPASGRRYNEQFF
cdr3_nt: TGTGCCAGCAGCTTTCCGGCTAGCGGGAGGCGGTACAATGAGCAGTTCTTC

j_call: TRBJ2-4
clone_size: .
v_call: TRBV11-2
d_call: .
cdr3_aa: CASSLSIAAGIQYF
cdr3_nt: TGTGCCAGCAGCTTATCGATAGCTGCAGGGATTCAGTACTTC